This T cell receptor (beta chain) was identified during a study of T cells in Graves' hyperthyroidism and ophthalmopathy. This clonotype occurred many times. RNA transcripts gave rise to amplified TCR beta CDR3 regions. With the HTBI primer set, the TCR CDR3 went through a first round of RT-PCR. A single record per CDR3 protein comes from TCRdb applying MiXCR to the multiplex PCR reads. Of 600,000 to 850,000 distinct CDR3 sequences listed, approximately 19% are singletons. This CDR3 is 14 amino acids long. Germline CDR1 ENHRY, CDR2 SYGVKD. V was clipped by 0 bases and J by 4 bases; unmatched bases: 1. This chain joins TRBV10-3 and TRBJ1-1, with 8 bases aligning to TRBD1. Material: blood. The sequence was collected from a woman aged 50 to 60 with Graves' hyperthyroidism that later progressed to Graves' ophthalmopathy. CDR3 in amino acids: CAISESTGGTEAFF. CDR3 bases: TGTGCCATCAGTGAGTCTACAGGGGGCACTGAAGCTTTCTTT.